What follows are 4 T cell receptor beta chains derived from one specimen sequenced in a study of beta chain features in type 1 diabetes (dated by TCRdb to the late 2010s). The study at large found these results: A moderate but significant shortening of TCRB CDR3 length was observed in type 1 diabetes patients in all four CD4+ subsets.

Receptor amplification or capture employed the immunoSEQ multiplex PCR assay. The entire isolated RNA was reverse transcribed using the High Capacity cDNA Reverse Transcription Kit, and thus expressed TCRB transcripts were sequenced. TCRdb stores this immuneACCESS table with in-frame sequences only. Part of the clones is absent; in the studies checked, under half of the shortfall reflects unresolved V genes, and no reason is known for the rest. This sample holds 600,000 to 700,000 clones; 9.5% to 15% were observed only once. Clones ranked in the top ten supply 0.095% to 0.15% of the sample. Antigens of these TCRs are unknown. Sequences were obtained from naive CD4+ T cells from blood. The cell subset or site label here, explained by the study, means: true naive CD4+ T cells. The receptors derive from a man aged 30 to 45 with type 1 diabetes.

This clone has just a few counts. The V gene is TRBV14, the J gene TRBJ1-2; D gene unclear. The CDR3 is made up of 13 amino acids. Germline CDR1 is SGHDN and CDR2 is FVKESK. V lost 2 bases, J lost 2 bases, and 6 bases lay in between. This chain's CDR3 is CASSQNGNYGYTF. The CDR3 region has the DNA TGTGCCAGCAGCCAAAACGGGAACTATGGCTACACCTTC. The complete variable domain, with remaining parts taken from reference TRBV14 and TRBJ1-2, reads EAGVTQFPSHSVIEKGQTVTLRCDPISGHDNLYWYRRVMGKEIKFLLHFVKESKQDESGMPNNRFLAERTGGTYSTLKVQPAELEDSGVYFCASSQNGNYGYTFGSGTRLTVV.

This clone was seen more than once but under ten times. The CDR3 protein is CASSLALLAGGPYTYEQYF. In nucleotides, the CDR3 is TGTGCCAGCAGCTTAGCCCTACTAGCGGGGGGCCCATACACCTACGAGCAGTACTTC. V and J are TRBV11-3 and TRBJ2-7, with 12 bases that match TRBD2. Germline V gene sequence: CDR1 SGHNT, CDR2 YENEEA. The CDR3 length is 19 residues. V trimming: 1 base; J trimming: 2 bases; junction bases outside the gene matches: 12.

This chain joins TRBV29-1 and TRBJ2-3; possibly TRBD1 or TRBD2 for D (6 bases each). Germline values: CDR1 SQVTM, CDR2 ANQGSEA. Trimming removed 4 bases from V and 0 bases from J, with 14 bases in between. There are 15 residues in the CDR3. The chain's CDR3 is CSVVGAGTSTDTQYF. DNA of the CDR3: TGCAGCGTTGTGGGGGCGGGAACTAGCACAGATACGCAGTATTTT.

The chain recombines TRBV11-3 with TRBJ1-4; TRBD1 matches 8 bases. The CDR3 runs 13 residues. CDR1 and CDR2 (germline): SGHNT, YENEEA. V lost 5 bases to trimming and J lost 10 bases; unmatched junction nucleotides: 6. This CDR3 reads CASSQQQGGKLFF. DNA of the CDR3: TGTGCCAGCAGCCAACAACAGGGGGGAAAACTGTTTTTT.